This entry concerns a single T cell receptor beta chain. The antigen is unknown. This entry belongs to a study of CD8+ T cells in alopecia areata. Study-wide background: Dosing with tofacitinib proceeded for 6 to 18 months, followed by 6 months off drug.

The CDR3 is 16 amino acids. Germline CDR1 and CDR2: SNHLY and FYNNEI. Trimming cost V 1 base and J 0 bases, with 13 bases left between them. Treatment in this sample: oral pan-JAK inhibitor, 5-10 mg twice daily. It was from alopecia areata patients that lesional scalp punch biopsies and peripheral blood were collected. RNA was isolated and reverse transcribed to cDNA, the sequencing template. Profiling relied on immunoSEQ multiplex PCR, and the TCRdb table lists in-frame clones only, not all of them. The top ten hold under 25% of the sample, which has 95,000 to 110,000 clones, roughly 84% seen once. Study-level findings and limits: Normal scalp had lower clonality than lesional scalp, with alopecia totalis/universalis lesions showing this most strongly. Unlike in mice, where it was clearer, TCR sharing across patients was less clear, possibly HLA-related.

Sequencing used CD8+ T cells sorted from blood, obtained at week 24, from a patient treated with tofacitinib. This chain links TRBV2 with TRBJ2-7; D uncertain. This TCR came from a human donor with alopecia areata. The CDR3 here is CASSEGAGRSSYEQYF. For the CDR3, the DNA is TGTGCCAGCAGTGAAGGGGCCGGCAGGAGCTCCTACGAGCAGTACTTC.